The 14 T cell receptor beta chains given below trace back to one sample, sequenced in a study of graft-versus-host responses after intestinal transplantation. Assay: immunoSEQ multiplex PCR; the TCRdb copy retains only in-frame clones and omits some. The sample has around 100,000 clones, roughly nine tenths seen once. These receptors' targets are unknown. Sample: unstimulated CD4+ T cells sorted from spleen or lymph node cells, taken before transplant. These receptors were collected from a human donor who was the organ donor for an intestinal transplant.

V gene TRBV27 combines with J gene TRBJ2-1; maybe TRBD2 (6 bases). Germline loops: CDR1 MNHEY, CDR2 SMNVEV (reference sequence). This CDR3 region has 16 residues. Trimming stripped 7 bases from V and 7 bases from J, with 23 bases between. The CDR3 coding sequence is TGTGCCAGCAAACCCCTCCGACTAGTAAGGGGTAATGAGCAGTTCTTC. This sequence encodes CASKPLRLVRGNEQFF.

This rearrangement joins TRBV5-1 to TRBJ2-5; 7 bases agree with TRBD2. The better agreement between TRBJ2-7 and the DNA end casts doubt on the J call. The germline CDR1 and CDR2 sequences are SGHRS and YFSETQ. The CDR3 runs 15 residues. The CDR3 spells CASSLSGELSYEQYF. The CDR3 bases are TGCGCCAGCAGCTTGAGCGGGGAACTCTCCTACGAGCAGTACTTC.

This chain joins TRBV6-1 and TRBJ1-3, with D possibly being TRBD1 (6 bases). The CDR3 covers 15 residues. CDR1 and CDR2 (germline): MNHNS, SASEGT. Deletions cut 7 bases from V and 0 bases from J, with 13 bases between. The CDR3 is CASTPTGYSGNTIYF. The CDR3 nucleotides are TGTGCCAGCACCCCGACAGGCTACTCTGGAAACACCATATATTTT.

The chain combines TRBV28 with TRBJ1-4; possible D gene TRBD1, 6 bases. Trimming removed 8 bases from V and 7 bases from J, with 17 bases in between. Germline V CDR1 and CDR2: MDHEN, SYDVKM. The CDR3 is 14 residues long. CDR3 DNA sequence: TGTGCCAGCCGATATCCCGGGACAACTGAAAAACTGTTTTTT. The encoded protein is CASRYPGTTEKLFF.

The sample holds one count of this clone. The rearrangement uses TRBV7-6 and TRBJ2-2; 14 bases line up with TRBD2. Germline lookup yields CDR1 SGHVS and CDR2 FNYEAQ. With 3 bases clipped from V and 2 bases from J, the junction kept 11 bases outside the gene matches. This CDR3 contains 20 residues. CDR3 sequence: CASSLRGTSGGVGNTGELFF. The DNA of the CDR3 is TGTGCCAGCAGCTTGAGGGGGACTAGCGGGGGAGTCGGTAACACCGGGGAGCTGTTTTTT.

The chain uses TRBV11-2 and TRBJ1-2; the match to TRBD1 covers 7 bases. The germline CDR1 and CDR2 sequences are SGHAT and FQNNGV. The ends lost 0 bases at V and 4 bases at J; junction bases unmatched: 2. This CDR3 has 14 residues. The CDR3 spells CASSLETGRYGYTF. The CDR3 bases are TGTGCCAGCAGCTTAGAGACAGGGCGCTATGGCTACACCTTC.

The rearrangement uses TRBV28 and TRBJ1-2; TRBD1 might be the D (5 bases). The V end lost 7 bases, the J end lost 8 bases, and 20 bases lay between the germline ends. In germline, CDR1 is MDHEN, CDR2 SYDVKM. The CDR3 covers 14 residues. The CDR3 sequence: CASTVDPGIVGYTF. In DNA form, the CDR3 reads TGTGCCAGCACGGTAGACCCAGGGATTGTGGGCTACACCTTC.

The chain employs TRBV5-6 and TRBJ2-3; 7 nucleotides match TRBD1. After removal of 4 bases from V and 4 bases from J, the junction contained 6 bases not matched to a gene. The CDR3 runs to 14 residues. CDR1 and CDR2 from the germline V gene are SGHDT and YYEEEE. The CDR3 is CASSHRGWADTQYF. The CDR3 DNA sequence: TGTGCCAGCAGCCACAGGGGATGGGCAGATACGCAGTATTTT. The whole variable domain, filled in from reference TRBV5-6 and TRBJ2-3, reads DAGVTQSPTHLIKTRGQQVTLRCSPKSGHDTVSWYQQALGQGPQFIFQYYEEEERQRGNFPDRFSGHQFPNYSSELNVNALLLGDSALYLCASSHRGWADTQYFGPGTRLTVL.

This clone was counted a single time. The chain links TRBV18 to TRBJ2-7; 12 bases are a match to TRBD2. CDR3 length: 17 residues. Trimming took 3 bases from V and 6 from J; bases not matched to a gene: 12. From germline, CDR1 is KGHSH and CDR2 LQKENI. CDR3 sequence (DNA): TGTGCCAGCTCACCTCCGACTAGCGGGGGCCCCAGGAGCGAGCAGTACTTC. It codes for CASSPPTSGGPRSEQYF.

The chain is built from TRBV9 and TRBJ2-3, with 9 bases that match TRBD2. From germline, CDR1 is SGDLS and CDR2 YYNGEE. The CDR3 spans 16 residues. Trimming at V came to 0 bases and at J to 3 bases, leaving 5 bases not matched to a gene. Here the CDR3 reads CASSVAAGGPTDTQYF. DNA for the CDR3: TGTGCCAGCAGCGTAGCGGCGGGGGGGCCTACAGATACGCAGTATTTT. The full variable domain, rest sourced from reference TRBV9 and TRBJ2-3, is DSGVTQTPKHLITATGQRVTLRCSPRSGDLSVYWYQQSLDQGLQFLIQYYNGEERAKGNILERFSAQQFPDLHSELNLSSLELGDSALYFCASSVAAGGPTDTQYFGPGTRLTVL.

V usage is TRBV27 and J usage is TRBJ2-6, with TRBD2 as a possible D gene (7 bases). Germline values: CDR1 MNHEY, CDR2 SMNVEV (reference sequence). The CDR3 covers 18 residues. The ends were cut back, 4 bases at V and 0 bases at J, with 16 bases in the middle. The CDR3 loop reads CASSSRGAIGSGANVLTF. For the CDR3, the DNA is TGTGCCAGCAGTTCCCGGGGGGCTATAGGCTCTGGGGCCAACGTCCTGACTTTC.

The chain has TRBV18 and TRBJ1-2; weak D call: TRBD1 (5 bases). This CDR3 contains 13 residues. V was clipped by 2 bases and J by 2 bases, with 6 bases between them. From germline, CDR1 is KGHSH and CDR2 LQKENI. The CDR3 DNA reads as TGTGCCAGCTCACCAGGGGCCAACTATGGCTACACCTTC. This translates into CASSPGANYGYTF.

The CDR3 loop is CASSERGTGLAYGYTF. As DNA, the CDR3 is TGTGCCAGCAGTGAACGGGGGACAGGCCTCGCCTATGGCTACACCTTC. V is TRBV6-1 and J is TRBJ1-2; TRBD1 matches 8 bases. The CDR3 sequence is 16 residues long. V dropped 2 bases and J dropped 4; count of bases not matched to a gene: 9. Germline V gene sequence: CDR1 MNHNS, CDR2 SASEGT.

This rearrangement joins TRBV19 to TRBJ2-2; D unresolved. The germline V gene has CDR1 LNHDA and CDR2 SQIVND (reference sequence). The germline V and J ends were trimmed by 2 bases and 1 base, with 5 bases remaining between them. CDR3 length: 14 residues. The DNA for the CDR3 is TGTGCCAGTAGTATAAGGCGGAACACCGGGGAGCTGTTTTTT. Encoded protein: CASSIRRNTGELFF.